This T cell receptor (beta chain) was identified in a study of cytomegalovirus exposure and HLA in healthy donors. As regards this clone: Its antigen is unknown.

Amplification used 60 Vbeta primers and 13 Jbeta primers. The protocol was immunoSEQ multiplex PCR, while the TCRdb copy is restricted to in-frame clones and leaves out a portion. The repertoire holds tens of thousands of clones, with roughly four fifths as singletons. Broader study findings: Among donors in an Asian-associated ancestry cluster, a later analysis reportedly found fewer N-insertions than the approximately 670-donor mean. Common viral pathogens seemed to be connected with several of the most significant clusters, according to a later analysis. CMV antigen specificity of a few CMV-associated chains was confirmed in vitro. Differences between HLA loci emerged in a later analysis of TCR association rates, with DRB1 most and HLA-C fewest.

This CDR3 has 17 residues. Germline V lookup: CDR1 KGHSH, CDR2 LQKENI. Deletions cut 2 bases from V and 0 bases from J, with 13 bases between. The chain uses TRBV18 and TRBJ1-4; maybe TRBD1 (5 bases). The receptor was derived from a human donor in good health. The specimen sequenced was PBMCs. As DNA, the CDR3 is TGTGCCAGCTCACCAAGGACACTTACCTCAACTAATGAAAAACTGTTTTTT. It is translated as CASSPRTLTSTNEKLFF.